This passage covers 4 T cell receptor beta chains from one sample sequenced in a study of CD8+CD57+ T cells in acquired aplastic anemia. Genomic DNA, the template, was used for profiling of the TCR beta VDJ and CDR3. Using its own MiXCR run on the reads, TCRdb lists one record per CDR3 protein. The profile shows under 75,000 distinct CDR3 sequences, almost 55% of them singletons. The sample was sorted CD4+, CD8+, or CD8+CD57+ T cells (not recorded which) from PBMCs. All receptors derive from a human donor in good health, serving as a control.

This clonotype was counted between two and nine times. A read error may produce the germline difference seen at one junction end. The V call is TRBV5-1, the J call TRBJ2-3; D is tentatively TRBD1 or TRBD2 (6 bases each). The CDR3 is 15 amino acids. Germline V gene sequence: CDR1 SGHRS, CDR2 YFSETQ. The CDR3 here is CASGLEGGYTDTRYF. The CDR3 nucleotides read TGCGCCAGCGGCTTGGAGGGGGGTTACACAGATACGCGGTATTTT.

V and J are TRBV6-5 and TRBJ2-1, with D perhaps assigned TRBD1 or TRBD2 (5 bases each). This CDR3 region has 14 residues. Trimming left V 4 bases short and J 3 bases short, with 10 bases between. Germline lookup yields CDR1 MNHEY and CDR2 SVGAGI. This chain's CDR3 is CASSFGAGYNEQFF. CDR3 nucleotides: TGTGCCAGCAGTTTCGGGGCGGGCTACAATGAGCAGTTCTTC.

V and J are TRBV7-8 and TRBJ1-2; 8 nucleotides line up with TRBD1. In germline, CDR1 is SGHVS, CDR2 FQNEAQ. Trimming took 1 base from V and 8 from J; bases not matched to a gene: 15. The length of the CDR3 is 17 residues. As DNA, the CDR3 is TGTGCCAGCAGCTTAGGGGGGACCTGGACAGGGACAAGCGGCTACACCTTC. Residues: CASSLGGTWTGTSGYTF.

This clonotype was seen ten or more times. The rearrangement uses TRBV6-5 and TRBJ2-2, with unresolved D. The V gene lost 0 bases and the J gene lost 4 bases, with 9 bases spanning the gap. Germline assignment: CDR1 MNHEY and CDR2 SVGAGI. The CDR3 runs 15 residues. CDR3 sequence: CASSYSSTGTGELFF. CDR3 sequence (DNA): TGTGCCAGCAGTTACTCGAGTACCGGCACCGGGGAGCTGTTTTTT.